This T cell receptor (beta chain) was retrieved from a study of patients and donors after allogeneic stem cell transplantation. TCRdb passed the RT-PCR reads through MiXCR, listing each CDR3 protein once. The data show about 200,000 distinct CDR3 sequences, 38% seen once. J was trimmed by 2 bases and V by 2 bases; bases with no gene match: 4. The CDR3 has 15 residues. Germline CDR1 reads MNHEY; CDR2 reads SVGAGI. This clonotype was recorded a few times. The receptor was isolated from a human donor who was either an allogeneic HSCT recipient or a stem cell or donor lymphocyte infusion donor (not recorded which). It is not recorded whose cells these are; they may come from a transplant donor. The sample comprised blood, either unsorted or a sorted T cell fraction (not recorded which). The V call is TRBV6-5, the J call TRBJ2-7, with TRBD1 matching 9 bases. The DNA for the CDR3 is TGTGCCAGCAGTTACGGGACAGGGCCCACCTACGAGCAGTACTTC. Protein sequence: CASSYGTGPTYEQYF.